The 22 T cell receptor beta chains presented below share a single source sample, sequenced in a study of CD8 T cells in ankylosing spondylitis. Study-wide results and limits: Roughly eight highly homologous variants made up a TCR beta motif, and this motif appeared characteristic of ankylosing spondylitis blood.

These receptors have no identified antigens. MiXCR was run by TCRdb on the 5' RACE reads, yielding one entry per CDR3 protein. The sample consists of roughly 670,000 distinct CDR3 sequences, around 19% of them appearing once. The sequencing input was blood, either unsorted or a sorted T cell fraction (not recorded which). Receptor source: a male donor with ankylosing spondylitis.

This chain uses TRBV18 with TRBJ2-5, with TRBD1 matching over 8 bases. The ends lost 3 bases at V and 3 bases at J; junction bases unmatched: 6. The CDR3 is made up of 15 amino acids. CDR1 and CDR2 (germline): KGHSH, LQKENI. The CDR3 region has the DNA TGTGCCAGCTCACCGAGGACAGGGTTCGAAGAGACCCAGTACTTC. Encoded protein: CASSPRTGFEETQYF.

This clonotype was found once. In DNA form, the CDR3 reads TGTGCCAGCAGCTTAACCCGGGACAGGGAAAACGAGCAGTACTTC. It specifies CASSLTRDRENEQYF. This chain connects TRBV7-2 to TRBJ2-7, with 9 bases lining up with TRBD1. Germline lookup yields CDR1 SGHTA and CDR2 FQGNSA. Germline trimming cut 2 bases from V and 5 bases from J; bases unmatched to any gene: 7. The CDR3 spans 15 residues. Combining the CDR3 with reference TRBV7-2 and TRBJ2-7 gives the whole variable domain GAGVSQSPSNKVTEKGKDVELRCDPISGHTALYWYRQSLGQGLEFLIYFQGNSAPDKSGLPSDRFSAERTGGSVSTLTIQRTQQEDSAVYLCASSLTRDRENEQYFGPGTRLTVT.

V gene TRBV20-1 combines with J gene TRBJ2-5; the D gene is possibly TRBD2 (6 bases). The germline V gene encodes CDR1 DFQATT and CDR2 SNEGSKA (reference sequence). This CDR3 contains 16 residues. Trimming removed 5 bases from V and 5 bases from J, with 24 bases in between. The CDR3 loop is CSAHRVPGGLGETQYF. CDR3 bases: TGCAGTGCTCATCGGGTCCCCGGGGGTCTGGGTGAGACCCAGTACTTC.

The chain uses TRBV5-5 and TRBJ2-3, with a tentative D call TRBD1 (6 bases). The CDR3 is made up of 17 amino acids. Trimming took off 6 bases at V and 4 bases at J, with 24 bases between the two ends. Looked up from germline, CDR1 is SGHKS and CDR2 is YYEKEE (reference sequence). The CDR3 loop reads CASTNQQRLGGPDTQYF. The CDR3 DNA is TGTGCCAGCACCAACCAGCAGCGCCTAGGGGGTCCAGATACGCAGTATTTT.

The V and J genes are TRBV29-1 and TRBJ1-2; possibly TRBD1 for D (6 bases). V was clipped by 0 bases and J by 2 bases, with 16 bases between them. The CDR3 has 16 residues. Germline V gene lookup returns CDR1 SQVTM and CDR2 ANQGSEA. The CDR3 nucleotides read TGCAGCGTTGAAGACCTCTGGGCAGGGGAGAACTATGGCTACACCTTC. Amino acids: CSVEDLWAGENYGYTF.

The chain carries TRBV5-1 and TRBJ1-1, with unresolved D. This CDR3 is built from 14 residues. Germline CDR1 and CDR2: SGHRS and YFSETQ. Between the trimmed V and J ends, which lost 1 base and 6 bases, there was a span of 13 bases. The CDR3 sequence is CASSLRPQGAEAFF. CDR3 bases: TGCGCCAGCAGCTTGAGGCCGCAAGGAGCTGAAGCTTTCTTT.

This chain joins TRBV7-9 and TRBJ1-1; D gene ambiguous. The CDR3 runs 12 residues. Trimming took off 5 bases at V and 8 bases at J, with 12 bases between the two ends. Germline V gives CDR1 SEHNR, CDR2 FQNEAQ (reference sequence). CDR3 loop: CASSPGLGEAFF. The CDR3 DNA is TGTGCCAGCAGCCCCGGACTGGGAGAAGCTTTCTTT. Looking up the rest from reference TRBV7-9 and TRBJ1-1 gives the full variable domain: DTGVSQNPRHKITKRGQNVTFRCDPISEHNRLYWYRQTLGQGPEFLTYFQNEAQLEKSRLLSDRFSAERPKGSFSTLEIQRTEQGDSAMYLCASSPGLGEAFFGQGTRLTVV.

This clonotype occurred a few times. This chain uses TRBV18 with TRBJ1-4, with D perhaps TRBD1 (6 bases). Germline CDR1 reads KGHSH; CDR2 reads LQKENI. CDR3 size: 14 residues. Trimming shortened V by 3 bases and J by 8 bases, and 13 bases separated the two germline ends. This CDR3 is CASSPTGTGEKLFF. The CDR3 bases are TGTGCCAGCTCACCTACAGGGACGGGGGAAAAACTGTTTTTT.

The chain uses TRBV28 and TRBJ1-2; D unclear. CDR1 is MDHEN and CDR2 is SYDVKM in the germline V gene. Trimming took off 3 bases at V and 6 bases at J, with 20 bases between the two ends. The CDR3 spans 16 residues. The CDR3 DNA is TGTGCCAGCAGTTTTTTTACGGCCAGCCAGTCCCATGGCTACACCTTC. Its translation is CASSFFTASQSHGYTF.

V and J are TRBV11-3 and TRBJ2-1; 7 bases match TRBD2. CDR3 size: 12 residues. Germline lookup yields CDR1 SGHNT and CDR2 YENEEA. The V and J ends lost 5 bases and 11 bases, in that order; junction bases with no gene match: 6. The CDR3 DNA follows: TGTGCCAGCAGCCATGGGAGGGCCCAGCAGTTCTTC. This sequence encodes CASSHGRAQQFF.

On this clonotype itself: A junction end diverges from the germline sequence, so it may reflect a read error. The chain links TRBV5-6 to TRBJ1-1; D is possibly TRBD1 (6 bases). CDR1 and CDR2 from the germline V gene are SGHDT and YYEEEE. This CDR3 is 16 amino acids long. CDR3 loop: CASSLAGGPRDTGAFF. The CDR3 DNA is TGTGCCAGCAGCTTGGCGGGCGGCCCTAGGGACACTGGAGCTTTCTTT.

The CDR3 here is CSALKGGGANEQFF. Written as DNA, the CDR3 is TGCAGCGCGCTAAAAGGCGGGGGGGCAAATGAGCAGTTCTTC. This rearrangement joins TRBV29-1 to TRBJ2-1; 9 bases fit TRBD2. Germline CDR1 reads SQVTM; CDR2 reads ANQGSEA. With 7 bases clipped from V and 7 bases from J, the junction kept 11 bases outside the gene matches. The CDR3 runs 14 residues.

In this sample, this clonotype turned up a few times. The CDR3 spells CASSYYRGQGQETQYF. CDR3 bases: TGTGCCAGCAGTTATTACAGGGGGCAGGGTCAAGAGACCCAGTACTTC. The chain recombines TRBV5-8 with TRBJ2-5, with 9 nucleotides matching TRBD1. Trimming cost V 5 bases and J 2 bases; bases outside gene matches: 10. CDR3 length: 16 amino acids. Germline CDR1 and CDR2: SGHTS and YDEGEE. The whole variable domain, remainder taken from reference TRBV5-8 and TRBJ2-5, is EAGVTQSPTHLIKTRGQQATLRCSPISGHTSVYWYQQALGLGLQFLLWYDEGEERNRGNFPPRFSGRQFPNYSSELNVNALELEDSALYLCASSYYRGQGQETQYFGPGTRLLVL.

The CDR3 reads CASSVATGSGNTIYF. CDR3 DNA sequence: TGTGCCAGCAGCGTAGCTACGGGTTCTGGAAACACCATATATTTT. The V call is TRBV9, the J call TRBJ1-3, with D uncertain. The CDR3 has 15 residues. Per germline, CDR1 SGDLS and CDR2 YYNGEE. V dropped 0 bases and J dropped 1 base, with 8 bases sitting between them.

This clonotype was detected many times. CDR3 sequence: CSAGGDRGEKLFF. The CDR3 coding sequence is TGCAGTGCTGGTGGGGACAGAGGGGAAAAACTGTTTTTT. This sequence joins TRBV20-1 and TRBJ1-4; 7 bases are a match to TRBD1. The ends lost 5 bases at V and 8 bases at J; junction bases unmatched: 8. Germline V gene data show CDR1 as DFQATT and CDR2 as SNEGSKA (reference sequence). The CDR3 spans 13 residues.

The CDR3 loop reads CASSHRLAEYNEQFF. The CDR3 nucleotides are TGCGCCAGCAGCCACAGACTAGCGGAATACAATGAGCAGTTCTTC. This chain connects TRBV4-3 to TRBJ2-1, with TRBD2 matching 9 bases. The CDR3 is 15 amino acids. V shed 3 bases and J 4 bases; nucleotides not matched to a gene: 4. The germline CDR1 and CDR2 sequences are LGHNA and YSLEER.

This clonotype occurred a few times. An end of the junction differs from the germline gene, which may be a read error. This chain links TRBV20-1 with TRBJ2-1; D may be TRBD1 or TRBD2 (5 bases each). CDR3 length: 14 residues. Germline assignment: CDR1 DFQATT and CDR2 SNEGSKA (reference sequence). CDR3 protein: CSAKGRLAYNEQSF. The DNA of the CDR3 is TGCAGTGCTAAGGGACGGCTTGCCTACAATGAGCAGTCCTTC.

This clonotype has only a few counts. The J gene is TRBJ2-7, the V gene TRBV15; D is unclear. Trimming removed 0 bases from V and 7 bases from J, with 13 bases in between. Per the germline V gene, CDR1 is LNHNV and CDR2 is YYDKDF (reference sequence). The CDR3 extends over 14 amino acids. The CDR3 DNA follows: TGTGCCACCAGCAGAGAAATATACTACTGGGAGCAGTACTTC. Its protein product is CATSREIYYWEQYF.

The V and J genes are TRBV12-3 or TRBV12-4 and TRBJ2-2, with a tentative D call TRBD1 (5 bases). This CDR3 contains 13 residues. Trimming took off 7 bases at V and 9 bases at J, with 15 bases between the two ends. CDR3 nucleotide sequence: TGTGCCAGCAACCCTCACCAGGGCAGGGAGCTGTTTTTT. This gives the protein CASNPHQGRELFF.

The sample holds many counts of this clonotype. This chain connects TRBV12-3 or TRBV12-4 to TRBJ2-6, with unresolved D. V shed 5 bases and J shed 1 base, with 3 bases lying between them. The CDR3 totals 13 residues. The CDR3: CASSESGANVLTF. CDR3 coding DNA: TGTGCCAGCAGTGAATCTGGGGCCAACGTCCTGACTTTC.

The rearrangement joins TRBV9 to TRBJ2-3, with TRBD2 matching over 12 bases. The CDR3 runs 17 residues. Unmatched junction bases numbered 4, after V lost 0 bases and J lost 2 bases. Germline lookup yields CDR1 SGDLS and CDR2 YYNGEE. The CDR3 loop is CASSVVPSGRATDTQYF. The CDR3, as DNA: TGTGCCAGCAGCGTAGTTCCTAGCGGGAGGGCCACAGATACGCAGTATTTT.

This clonotype appeared a single time. The V and J genes are TRBV14 and TRBJ1-1; 9 bases line up with TRBD1. The CDR3 has 16 residues. V lost 0 bases and J lost 4; bases outside the gene matches: 6. The V gene's germline CDR1 is SGHDN and CDR2 FVKESK. CDR3 bases: TGTGCCAGCAGCCAAGATCTGGGACAGGGAAGCACTGAAGCTTTCTTT. It specifies CASSQDLGQGSTEAFF.